Below, 28 T cell receptor beta chains from the same sample are listed, as sequenced in a study of T cell changes during pregnancy in multiple sclerosis. Repertoires were generated with immunoSEQ multiplex PCR, while TCRdb's copy carries only in-frame clones and drops some. The sample has around 48,000 clones, about 92% seen once. Sequences were derived from CD8+ T cells from peripheral blood mononuclear cells, sampled before pregnancy. These receptors all stem from a female donor with multiple sclerosis, enrolled in a pregnancy study.

The chain uses TRBV10-2 and TRBJ2-5; 7 positions agree with TRBD2. The germline CDR1 and CDR2 sequences are WSHSY and SAAADI. Trimming cost V 6 bases and J 0 bases; bases outside gene matches: 10. The CDR3 length is 16 residues. CDR3 DNA: TGCGCCAGCAGGGCCCCGGCGGGGGAGAACCAAGAGACCCAGTACTTC. Translated, it gives CASRAPAGENQETQYF.

The chain employs TRBV10-3 and TRBJ2-7; TRBD1 aligns across 7 bases. V trimming: 10 bases; J trimming: 0 bases; junction bases outside the gene matches: 9. The CDR3 is made up of 14 amino acids. The germline gives CDR1 ENHRY, CDR2 SYGVKD. The CDR3 spells CASTGTESSYEQYF. In DNA, the CDR3 is TGTGCCAGTACCGGGACAGAGAGCTCCTACGAGCAGTACTTC.

CDR3 loop: CASSQDLGYGYTF. The CDR3 DNA sequence: TGCGCCAGCAGCCAAGATCTCGGCTATGGCTACACCTTC. The rearrangement links TRBV4-3 to TRBJ1-2; D unresolved. This CDR3 is built from 13 residues. CDR1 is LGHNA and CDR2 is YSLEER in the germline V gene. Trimming removed 0 bases at V and 4 bases at J, with 6 bases between.

The chain links TRBV9 to TRBJ2-5, with 7 bases matching TRBD1. The V gene end was trimmed by 4 bases and the J gene end by 10 bases; junction bases not matched to a gene: 10. The CDR3 length is 13 residues. Germline assignment: CDR1 SGDLS and CDR2 YYNGEE. CDR3 region: CASSPGDSPHQYF. Written as DNA, the CDR3 is TGTGCCAGCAGCCCTGGGGACAGTCCGCACCAGTACTTC.

This chain uses TRBV5-1 with TRBJ1-1; TRBD1 might be the D (5 bases). Trimming left V 1 base short and J 8 bases short, with 12 bases between. The CDR3 totals 13 residues. The V gene's germline CDR1 is SGHRS and CDR2 YFSETQ. The CDR3 reads CASSLMGGTEAFF. CDR3 coding DNA: TGCGCCAGCAGCTTGATGGGAGGGACGGAAGCTTTCTTT.

This sequence joins TRBV13 and TRBJ2-3; 12 bases agree with TRBD2. V was pared by 5 bases and J by 7 bases, with 10 bases of the junction left unmatched. The CDR3 contains 16 residues. CDR1 and CDR2 from the germline V gene are PRHDT and FYEKMQ (reference sequence). CDR3 loop: CASSQASGGAANTQYF. The CDR3 nucleotides read TGTGCCAGCAGCCAGGCTAGCGGGGGGGCGGCAAATACGCAGTATTTT. The complete variable domain, with remaining parts taken from reference TRBV13 and TRBJ2-3, reads AAGVIQSPRHLIKEKRETATLKCYPIPRHDTVYWYQQGPGQDPQFLISFYEKMQSDKGSIPDRFSAQQFSDYHSELNMSSLELGDSALYFCASSQASGGAANTQYFGPGTRLTVL.

The chain couples TRBV13 to TRBJ2-3; D unclear. Germline CDR1 PRHDT, CDR2 FYEKMQ (reference sequence). CDR3 length: 16 residues. Trimming pared 0 bases from V and 6 bases from J, leaving 16 bases between. CDR3 in amino acids: CASSLGTSRVPDTQYF. DNA of the CDR3: TGTGCCAGCAGCTTAGGGACTTCCCGCGTCCCGGATACGCAGTATTTT.

This clone occurred once. The CDR3 sequence is CASSYARSSYEQYF. The DNA for the CDR3 is TGTGCCAGCAGTTACGCTAGGAGCTCCTACGAGCAGTACTTC. This sequence joins TRBV6-5 and TRBJ2-7; D gene ambiguous. The CDR3 has 14 amino acids. V was clipped by 2 bases and J by 0 bases, with 8 bases between them. Germline CDR1 reads MNHEY; CDR2 reads SVGAGI.

This clone was seen once. V gene TRBV9 combines with J gene TRBJ2-7; 9 bases line up with TRBD1. The CDR3 is 13 residues long. Trimming at V came to 3 bases and at J to 4 bases, leaving 2 bases not matched to a gene. From germline, CDR1 is SGDLS and CDR2 YYNGEE. The CDR3 sequence: CASSATGGYEQYF. The DNA for the CDR3 is TGTGCCAGCAGCGCGACAGGGGGATACGAGCAGTACTTC.

The chain has TRBV4-3 and TRBJ1-1; 8 bases match TRBD1. Germline CDR1 is LGHNA and CDR2 is YSLEER. Trimming cost V 0 bases and J 5 bases; bases outside gene matches: 17. This CDR3 has 19 amino acids. The DNA of the CDR3 is TGCGCCAGCAGCCAAGATGATATGGTTGGGGGGACAGGAAGGACTGAAGCTTTCTTT. It encodes CASSQDDMVGGTGRTEAFF.

The chain employs TRBV7-9 and TRBJ2-1; D gene uncertain. The CDR3 consists of 13 residues. CDR1 is SEHNR and CDR2 is FQNEAQ in the germline V gene (reference sequence). V gave up 4 bases and J gave up 7 bases, with 11 bases separating them. CDR3 protein: CASSSPPRNEQFF. CDR3 bases: TGTGCCAGCAGCTCTCCCCCCCGGAATGAGCAGTTCTTC. Full variable domain (remainder filled in from reference TRBV7-9 and TRBJ2-1): DTGVSQNPRHKITKRGQNVTFRCDPISEHNRLYWYRQTLGQGPEFLTYFQNEAQLEKSRLLSDRFSAERPKGSFSTLEIQRTEQGDSAMYLCASSSPPRNEQFFGPGTRLTVL.

The chain uses TRBV9 and TRBJ2-6, with 10 bases matching TRBD1. The germline V gene encodes CDR1 SGDLS and CDR2 YYNGEE. The CDR3 sequence is 16 residues long. V shed 3 bases and J 0 bases; nucleotides not matched to a gene: 0. CDR3 protein: CASSGTGGSGANVLTF. CDR3 nucleotides: TGTGCCAGCAGCGGGACAGGGGGCTCTGGGGCCAACGTCCTGACTTTC.

With respect to this clone: One end of the junction fails to match germline, which may point to a read error. The chain is built from TRBV7-7 and TRBJ2-1; TRBD1 matches 11 bases. This CDR3 contains 16 residues. Germline V gene data show CDR1 as SSHAT and CDR2 as FNYEAQ (reference sequence). The CDR3 nucleotides read TGTGCTAGCAGCTTATCAGGACAGGGGGCGTGGGGTGAGCAGTTCTTC. This sequence encodes CASSLSGQGAWGEQFF.

The V gene is TRBV6-4, the J gene TRBJ2-5, with TRBD2 matching over 10 bases. Per the germline V gene, CDR1 is MRHNA and CDR2 is SNTAGT. V trimming: 5 bases; J trimming: 1 base; junction bases outside the gene matches: 4. The CDR3 extends over 15 amino acids. The CDR3 DNA follows: TGTGCCAGCAGTTACGTAGCGGGGGGCCAAGAGACCCAGTACTTC. Translating gives CASSYVAGGQETQYF.

This sequence joins TRBV7-9 and TRBJ2-7, with a weak D call TRBD1 (5 bases). The length of the CDR3 is 14 residues. Germline V gives CDR1 SEHNR, CDR2 FQNEAQ (reference sequence). Trimming left V 2 bases short and J 3 bases short, with 11 bases between. CDR3 in amino acids: CASSLTTVNYEQYF. In DNA, the CDR3 is TGTGCCAGCAGCTTAACGACAGTCAACTACGAGCAGTACTTC.

V gene TRBV12-5 combines with J gene TRBJ1-1, with D unclear. Between the trimmed V and J ends, which lost 8 bases and 5 bases, there was a span of 15 bases. The CDR3 has 13 amino acids. Germline V gene data show CDR1 as LGHNT and CDR2 as FRNRAP. The CDR3 DNA is TGTGCTAGTCATCCTTCCACGGGGACTGAAGCTTTCTTT. Its protein product is CASHPSTGTEAFF.

V and J are TRBV6-5 and TRBJ1-2; TRBD1 aligns across 7 bases. The CDR3 is made up of 14 amino acids. Per the germline V gene, CDR1 is MNHEY and CDR2 is SVGAGI. V was pared by 7 bases and J by 3 bases, with 8 bases of the junction left unmatched. The CDR3 is CASIPGGGYYGYTF. In DNA form, the CDR3 reads TGTGCCAGCATCCCAGGGGGTGGTTACTATGGCTACACCTTC.

This chain connects TRBV4-3 to TRBJ2-2; D remains unclear. CDR1 is LGHNA, CDR2 YSLEER, per germline. The CDR3 has 14 residues. The V and J ends lost 1 base and 2 bases respectively, with 5 bases between them. CDR3 in DNA: TGCGCCAGCAGCCAAGGACTCAACACCGGGGAGCTGTTTTTT. Encoded protein: CASSQGLNTGELFF.

The chain uses TRBV15 and TRBJ2-3; no clear D. V lost 1 base, J lost 1 base, and 15 bases lay in between. The V gene's germline CDR1 is LNHNV and CDR2 YYDKDF (reference sequence). The CDR3 sequence is 17 residues long. DNA of the CDR3: TGTGCCACCAGCAGAGTAGCATCTCCATGGGGCACAGATACGCAGTATTTT. Translating it yields CATSRVASPWGTDTQYF.

The gene calls are TRBV6-1 and TRBJ2-7; 7 bases are shared with TRBD2. Trimming removed 2 bases from V and 5 bases from J; junction bases left unmatched: 0. The V gene's germline CDR1 is MNHNS and CDR2 SASEGT. This CDR3 spans 12 amino acids. The CDR3 loop reads CASSERGDEQYF. CDR3 DNA sequence: TGTGCCAGCAGTGAACGGGGGGACGAGCAGTACTTC.

The chain uses TRBV10-3 and TRBJ2-5; no clear D gene. Trimming removed 0 bases from V and 5 bases from J, with 7 bases in between. Per germline, CDR1 ENHRY and CDR2 SYGVKD. The CDR3 runs to 13 residues. The DNA of the CDR3 is TGTGCCATCAGTGAGTCCCCCGGGGAGACCCAGTACTTC. Translated, it gives CAISESPGETQYF.

The chain combines TRBV10-1 with TRBJ2-5; 13 bases match TRBD2. The CDR3 is made up of 18 amino acids. J gave up 0 bases and V 1 base, and 5 bases lay outside the gene matches. CDR1 is WNHNN and CDR2 is SYGVQD in the germline V gene (reference sequence). The CDR3 loop is CASSEWVTSGGYQETQYF. In DNA form, the CDR3 reads TGCGCCAGCAGTGAGTGGGTGACTAGCGGGGGGTACCAAGAGACCCAGTACTTC.

This chain joins TRBV9 and TRBJ2-1; 9 positions agree with TRBD2. Germline V CDR1 and CDR2: SGDLS, YYNGEE. Trimming at V came to 3 bases and at J to 5 bases, leaving 9 bases not matched to a gene. This CDR3 region has 16 residues. The CDR3 protein is CASSGTVAGDHNEQFF. The DNA of the CDR3 is TGTGCCAGCAGCGGTACAGTAGCGGGGGATCACAATGAGCAGTTCTTC.

This CDR3 reads CASSFVDRDNEQFF. Written as DNA, the CDR3 is TGTGCCAGCAGCTTCGTCGACAGGGACAATGAGCAGTTCTTC. V and J are TRBV7-2 and TRBJ2-1; 7 bases fit TRBD1. Per the germline V gene, CDR1 is SGHTA and CDR2 is FQGNSA. There are 14 residues in the CDR3. Trimming took 3 bases from V and 5 from J; bases not matched to a gene: 4.

This chain joins TRBV10-3 and TRBJ1-2; a weak D match, TRBD1 (6 bases). With 6 bases removed from V and 4 bases from J, the gap between germline ends came to 33 bases. CDR3 length equals 20 residues. Germline lookup yields CDR1 ENHRY and CDR2 SYGVKD. The CDR3 nucleotides read TGTGCCATCAGCTTCAGACAGGTACAACTAAGAGCCGAAGAAGTCTATGGCTACACCTTC. As protein: CAISFRQVQLRAEEVYGYTF.

The sample holds one count of this clone. This sequence joins TRBV9 and TRBJ2-3, with 8 bases identical to TRBD2. V dropped 4 bases and J dropped 2; count of bases not matched to a gene: 9. Germline CDR1 and CDR2: SGDLS and YYNGEE. This CDR3 is built from 16 residues. The CDR3 nucleotides are TGTGCCAGCAGCCTCCACGGGGGGGGCCCCACAGATACGCAGTATTTT. Amino acid sequence: CASSLHGGGPTDTQYF. Drawing the rest from reference TRBV9 and TRBJ2-3, the complete variable domain is DSGVTQTPKHLITATGQRVTLRCSPRSGDLSVYWYQQSLDQGLQFLIQYYNGEERAKGNILERFSAQQFPDLHSELNLSSLELGDSALYFCASSLHGGGPTDTQYFGPGTRLTVL.

This chain connects TRBV7-3 to TRBJ1-1; D gene unclear. Germline assignment: CDR1 SGHTA and CDR2 FQGTGA. The CDR3 consists of 15 residues. The V gene lost 5 bases and the J gene lost 4 bases, with 17 bases spanning the gap. The CDR3 region has the DNA TGTGCCAGCAGCCAAACAGCGGAAAGGGCCACTGAAGCTTTCTTT. It specifies CASSQTAERATEAFF.

The chain joins TRBV10-3 to TRBJ1-2; 10 positions match TRBD1. CDR1 and CDR2 (germline): ENHRY, SYGVKD. The V and J ends lost 4 bases and 0 bases, in that order; junction bases with no gene match: 8. The CDR3 is 17 residues long. CDR3: CAISVALGQGANYGYTF. The CDR3 DNA sequence: TGTGCCATCAGTGTAGCCCTAGGACAGGGGGCTAACTATGGCTACACCTTC.